The source of this TCR beta chain is a study of Ad26.COV2.S vaccination and SARS-CoV-2 variants. About the study: Intramuscularly, Ad26.COV2.S was given either once or twice, 56 days apart.

Treatment given: around 19 received Ad26.COV2.S at low or high dose, single or two shots; several received placebo; per-sample allocation not given. Each sample was drawn 63 days after the first injection (of vaccine or placebo). V was clipped by 7 bases and J by 2 bases, with 14 bases between them. CDR1 is SNHLY and CDR2 is FYNNEI in the germline V gene. The CDR3 sequence is 14 residues long. Some clones are missing from TCRdb's copy, which holds only in-frame ones; the method was immunoSEQ multiplex PCR. This table has about 320,000 clones, 85% appearing once. This clonotype originated in a person aged 18 to 59 who received the Ad26.COV2.S COVID-19 vaccine or a placebo. Sequenced material: peripheral blood, taken in a trial of Ad26.COV2.S vaccine versus placebo. The rearrangement links TRBV2 to TRBJ1-1, with D possibly being TRBD1 (6 bases). The CDR3: CASTLRQANTEAFF. The CDR3, as DNA: TGTGCCAGCACCCTCCGACAGGCTAACACTGAAGCTTTCTTT.